Sequencing of this T cell receptor beta chain was carried out in a study of blood T cell repertoires in COVID-19. Study context: Sites across the United States, Italy and Spain contributed samples from acute and convalescent COVID-19. Sources were T cells, B-cell-depleted T cells, or PBMCs; the material itself was cDNA or gDNA.

Per the authors' pipeline: Reference gene primer amplification yielded estimated nucleated cell counts. TCRdb's table, derived via immunoSEQ multiplex PCR, lists solely in-frame clones and lacks some. V and J calls and clone size are given by that table; D and trimming were obtained from the DNA. This sample carries about 66,000 clones, under 90% of them seen once, and the ten largest clones take less than 1.5%. The sample was peripheral blood. This receptor was obtained from a man aged 55 to 70 with acute or convalescent COVID-19.

CDR3 region: CASSPGRANYGYTF. The CDR3 coding sequence is TGTGCCAGCTCACCAGGCAGGGCTAACTATGGCTACACCTTC. V is TRBV18 and J is TRBJ1-2; D might be TRBD1 (5 bases). The length of the CDR3 is 14 residues. Deletions cut 2 bases from V and 0 bases from J, with 7 bases between. CDR1 and CDR2 from the germline V gene are KGHSH and LQKENI.